Shown below are 15 T cell receptor beta chains from a single sample sequenced in a study of molecular identifiers for immune sequencing clone quantification. MiXCR, run by TCRdb on the PCR reads, gives a single entry per CDR3 protein. Of about 630,000 distinct CDR3 sequences in the sample, over 25% were seen once. The sequenced material came from naive CD8+ T cells from blood, with Jurkat cell RNA spiked in. Subset defined: FACS-sorted CD8+CD4-CCR7+CD45RA+ naive T cells. These receptors were collected from a human donor in good health. Some libraries in this study had Jurkat cell RNA spiked in.

This clonotype was seen many times. This sequence joins TRBV11-2 and TRBJ1-1, with D possibly being TRBD1 (5 bases). Germline V gives CDR1 SGHAT, CDR2 FQNNGV. This CDR3 spans 15 amino acids. The V end lost 3 bases, the J end lost 0 bases, and 11 bases lay between the germline ends. The CDR3: CASSFPAGMNTEAFF. The DNA of the CDR3 is TGTGCCAGCAGCTTCCCCGCAGGGATGAACACTGAAGCTTTCTTT.

In this sample, this clonotype turned up a few times. Being one base from a much bigger clone, this may be a read error. The chain joins TRBV7-2 to TRBJ2-7; D call uncertain. In germline, CDR1 is SGHTA, CDR2 FQGNSA. With 8 bases removed from V and 3 bases from J, the gap between germline ends came to 17 bases. The CDR3 runs 14 residues. The CDR3 protein is CASRVPPPLYEQYF. CDR3 coding DNA: TGTGCCAGCCGTGTACCGCCACCCCTCTACGAGCAGTACTTC.

CDR3 residues: CASSKVGSTNEKLFF. The CDR3, as DNA: TGTGCCAGCAGCAAGGTGGGATCCACTAATGAAAAACTGTTTTTT. The chain joins TRBV7-9 to TRBJ1-4, with D unclear. The CDR3 extends over 15 amino acids. Germline V lookup: CDR1 SEHNR, CDR2 FQNEAQ (reference sequence). Trimming left V 5 bases short and J 2 bases short, with 12 bases between.

This clonotype appeared many times. This chain joins TRBV3-1 and TRBJ2-3, with a weak D call TRBD1 (6 bases). The length of the CDR3 is 15 residues. Trimming took off 4 bases at V and 3 bases at J, with 14 bases between the two ends. Germline loops: CDR1 LGHDT, CDR2 YNNKEL (reference sequence). The CDR3 DNA sequence: TGTGCCAGCAGCCTAACAGGGATACTGACAGATACGCAGTATTTT. This sequence encodes CASSLTGILTDTQYF.

This clonotype was counted many times. J is TRBJ2-1 and V is TRBV5-5; a possible D gene is TRBD2 (5 bases). V shed 2 bases and J shed 8 bases, with 20 bases lying between them. The CDR3 runs 16 residues. Germline V gene data show CDR1 as SGHKS and CDR2 as YYEKEE (reference sequence). CDR3 protein: CASSLFFGNHKYEQFF. In DNA form, the CDR3 reads TGTGCCAGCAGCTTATTTTTCGGGAATCACAAGTATGAGCAGTTCTTC.

To note about this clonotype: One end of the junction is discordant with germline, which a read error may explain. The V call is TRBV5-1, the J call TRBJ2-3; D is unclear. Germline V gene data show CDR1 as SGHRS and CDR2 as YFSETQ. The CDR3 is 13 residues long. The CDR3 DNA is TGCACCAGCAGCTTGGCGGGCACAGATACGCAGTATTTT. Encoded protein: CTSSLAGTDTQYF.

This clonotype was recorded once. A much more abundant neighbour one base away suggests this may be a read error. V is TRBV30 and J is TRBJ1-1; a possible D gene is TRBD1 (6 bases). Germline V gene data show CDR1 as GTSNPN and CDR2 as SVGIG (reference sequence). Trimming took 1 base from V and 8 from J, leaving 14 bases between them. This CDR3 is 13 amino acids long. CDR3 sequence (DNA): TGTGCCTGGAGTGCTCAGGGGACCGGAGAAGCTTTCTTT. This encodes CAWSAQGTGEAFF.

As concerns this clonotype: This clone may be a read error of a much larger clone one base away. The V and J genes are TRBV7-9 and TRBJ2-7; D possibly corresponds to TRBD1 (5 bases). The CDR3 covers 14 residues. Per germline, CDR1 SEHNR and CDR2 FQNEAQ (reference sequence). Trimming removed 1 base at V and 5 bases at J, with 12 bases between. DNA for the CDR3: TGTGCCAGCAGCTTAGGGCCGTTAGGGGACGAGCAGTACTTC. It yields the protein CASSLGPLGDEQYF. Full variable domain (rest looked up from reference TRBV7-9 and TRBJ2-7): DTGVSQNPRHKITKRGQNVTFRCDPISEHNRLYWYRQTLGQGPEFLTYFQNEAQLEKSRLLSDRFSAERPKGSFSTLEIQRTEQGDSAMYLCASSLGPLGDEQYFGPGTRLTVT.

In this sample, this clonotype turned up many times. The chain has TRBV2 and TRBJ2-3, with D tentatively TRBD2 (6 bases). CDR3 length: 14 residues. CDR1 and CDR2 from the germline V gene are SNHLY and FYNNEI. Between the trimmed V and J ends, which lost 1 base and 5 bases, there was a span of 10 bases. CDR3 region: CASSEEWGVDTQYF. The CDR3 bases are TGTGCCAGCAGTGAAGAGTGGGGGGTAGATACGCAGTATTTT.

This rearrangement joins TRBV15 to TRBJ2-5; D unresolved. V gave up 0 bases and J gave up 5 bases, with 16 bases separating them. The germline gives CDR1 LNHNV, CDR2 YYDKDF (reference sequence). The CDR3 loop spans 16 amino acids. This chain's CDR3 is CATSRDPVSVSETQYF. For the CDR3, the DNA is TGTGCCACCAGCAGAGATCCGGTCTCAGTCTCGGAGACCCAGTACTTC. Variable domain in full (rest from reference TRBV15 and TRBJ2-5): DAMVIQNPRYQVTQFGKPVTLSCSQTLNHNVMYWYQQKSSQAPKLLFHYYDKDFNNEADTPDNFQSRRPNTSFCFLDIRSPGLGDTAMYLCATSRDPVSVSETQYFGPGTRLLVL.

Many counts were recorded for this clonotype. V is TRBV13 and J is TRBJ2-3; D is perhaps TRBD2 (5 bases). Looked up from germline, CDR1 is PRHDT and CDR2 is FYEKMQ (reference sequence). The CDR3 loop spans 15 amino acids. V was cut by 5 bases and J by 4 bases, with 16 bases left in between. As DNA, the CDR3 is TGTGCCAGCAGCCCCCGGATGGGCGGGCCAGATACGCAGTATTTT. Amino acids: CASSPRMGGPDTQYF.

This clonotype was counted at least ten times. A junction end diverges from the germline sequence, so it may reflect a read error. The chain employs TRBV20-1 and TRBJ2-5, with 11 nucleotides matching TRBD1. The germline gives CDR1 DFQATT, CDR2 SNEGSKA (reference sequence). The CDR3 has 12 residues. The CDR3 loop is CSARDLGQGAPF. CDR3 nucleotide sequence: TGCAGTGCTAGAGATCTTGGACAGGGGGCCCCCTTC.

This clonotype was detected a few times. The V and J genes are TRBV12-3 or TRBV12-4 and TRBJ2-5; TRBD2 agrees at 9 bases. This CDR3 has 15 residues. The trim removed 7 bases at V and 0 bases at J, leaving 6 bases unmatched. CDR3 in DNA: TGTGCCAGCAAAGGGACTAGCAGATACCAAGAGACCCAGTACTTC. Protein product: CASKGTSRYQETQYF.

A single count supports this clonotype. This sequence may be a read error, since a much larger clone differs from it by one base. This rearrangement joins TRBV15 to TRBJ2-3; TRBD1 matches 8 bases. The germline gives CDR1 LNHNV, CDR2 YYDKDF (reference sequence). J gave up 7 bases and V 4 bases, and 10 bases lay outside the gene matches. The CDR3 is 15 amino acids. The CDR3 coding sequence is TGTGCCACCAGCACCTCCAGGGGGCAACCAAATACGCAGTATTTT. This codes for CATSTSRGQPNTQYF.

Note on this clonotype: It may be a read error: a sequence one base away is much more abundant. The chain joins TRBV5-6 to TRBJ2-7; no definite D call. Germline V gene lookup returns CDR1 SGHDT and CDR2 YYEEEE. The length of the CDR3 is 13 residues. The DNA for the CDR3 is TGTGCCCGCAGCTCGCCCCGGACCTACGAGCAGTACTTC. Translated: CARSSPRTYEQYF.